The 5 T cell receptor beta chains listed next were all sequenced from one sample in a study of T-cell reconstitution after alpha-beta-depleted transplantation in children. It was with unique molecular identifiers that the TCRbeta library was prepared. TCRdb used MiXCR to reprocess the PCR reads, holding one entry per CDR3 protein. The table records around 78,000 distinct CDR3 sequences, 6% to 8.5% of them present only once. The specimen was PBMCs from the stem cell graft donor, collected from the stem cell graft. Receptor source: a human donor who donated a stem cell graft to a child with acute lymphoblastic leukemia.

This clonotype was detected only a few times. The chain combines TRBV29-1 with TRBJ2-3, with a possible D match to TRBD2 (6 bases). The germline gives CDR1 SQVTM, CDR2 ANQGSEA. The V end lost 3 bases, the J end lost 4 bases, and 14 bases lay between the germline ends. The CDR3 is made up of 14 amino acids. The CDR3 sequence is CSVDWSGAADTQYF. In DNA form, the CDR3 reads TGCAGCGTTGACTGGTCGGGAGCGGCAGATACGCAGTATTTT.

Regarding this clonotype: At one end, the junction sequence differs from germline, possibly due to a read error. This chain links TRBV7-9 with TRBJ2-1; 10 bases line up with TRBD1. The CDR3 sequence is 12 residues long. CDR1 and CDR2 from the germline V gene are SEHNR and FQNEAQ (reference sequence). CDR3 sequence: CASSSSGTGELF. The CDR3 DNA follows: TGTGCCAGCAGCTCGTCCGGGACAGGGGAGCTCTTC.

At least ten counts were recorded for this clonotype. The gene calls are TRBV9 and TRBJ1-3, with TRBD1 identical over 7 bases. The V gene's germline CDR1 is SGDLS and CDR2 YYNGEE. Germline trimming cut 4 bases from V and 3 bases from J; bases unmatched to any gene: 7. The CDR3 runs 15 residues. The CDR3 reads CASSKGDRSGNTIYF. The CDR3 DNA sequence: TGTGCCAGCAGCAAAGGGGACAGAAGTGGAAACACCATATATTTT. Complete variable domain (other parts from reference TRBV9 and TRBJ1-3): DSGVTQTPKHLITATGQRVTLRCSPRSGDLSVYWYQQSLDQGLQFLIQYYNGEERAKGNILERFSAQQFPDLHSELNLSSLELGDSALYFCASSKGDRSGNTIYFGEGSWLTVV.

Ten or more counts support this clonotype. J is TRBJ2-7 and V is TRBV12-3 or TRBV12-4; D gene ambiguous. Trimming shortened V by 4 bases and J by 2 bases, and 9 bases separated the two germline ends. This CDR3 spans 13 amino acids. The CDR3 DNA is TGTGCCAGCAGTTCGGGCAGGCCCTACGAGCAGTACTTC. This gives the protein CASSSGRPYEQYF.

The chain is built from TRBV10-3 and TRBJ2-3; TRBD2 matches at 9 bases. Germline-derived CDR1 and CDR2 are ENHRY and SYGVKD. J gave up 3 bases and V 5 bases, and 6 bases lay outside the gene matches. The CDR3 length is 15 residues. DNA of the CDR3: TGTGCCATCAGTCCGAGCGGGGGGCTTACAGATACGCAGTATTTT. As protein: CAISPSGGLTDTQYF.